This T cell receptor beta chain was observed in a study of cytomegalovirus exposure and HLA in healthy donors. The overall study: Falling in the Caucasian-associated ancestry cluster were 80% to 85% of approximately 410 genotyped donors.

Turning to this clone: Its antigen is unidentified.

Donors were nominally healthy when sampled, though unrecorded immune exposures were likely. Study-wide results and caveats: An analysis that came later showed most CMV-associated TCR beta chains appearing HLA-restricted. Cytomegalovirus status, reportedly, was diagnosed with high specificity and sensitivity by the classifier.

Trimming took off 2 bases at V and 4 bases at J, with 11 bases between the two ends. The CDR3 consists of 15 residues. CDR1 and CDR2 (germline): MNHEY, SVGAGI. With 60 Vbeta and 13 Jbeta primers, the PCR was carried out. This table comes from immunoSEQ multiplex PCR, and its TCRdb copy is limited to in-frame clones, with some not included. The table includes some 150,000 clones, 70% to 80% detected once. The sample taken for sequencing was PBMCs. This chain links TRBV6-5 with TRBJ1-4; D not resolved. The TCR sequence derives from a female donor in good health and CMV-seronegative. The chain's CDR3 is CASSYGGRFNEKLFF. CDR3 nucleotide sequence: TGTGCCAGCAGTTACGGAGGACGGTTTAATGAAAAACTGTTTTTT.